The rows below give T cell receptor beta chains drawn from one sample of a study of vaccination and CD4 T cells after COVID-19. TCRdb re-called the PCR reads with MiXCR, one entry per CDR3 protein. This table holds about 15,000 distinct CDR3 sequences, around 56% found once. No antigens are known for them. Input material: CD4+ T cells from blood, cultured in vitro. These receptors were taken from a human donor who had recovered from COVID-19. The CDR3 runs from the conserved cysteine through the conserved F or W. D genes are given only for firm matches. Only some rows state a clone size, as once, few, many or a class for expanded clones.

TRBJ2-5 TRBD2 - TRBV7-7 CASSLAGTQETQYF TGTGCTAGCAGCCTAGCGGGGACTCAAGAGACCCAGTACTTC
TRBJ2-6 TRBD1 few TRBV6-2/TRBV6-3 CASSLDRGRSGANVLTF TGTGCCAGCAGCCTTGACAGGGGGAGATCCGGGGCCAACGTCCTGACTTTC
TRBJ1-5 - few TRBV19 CASSMIQANQPQHF TGTGCCAGTAGTATGATCCAGGCTAATCAGCCCCAGCATTTT
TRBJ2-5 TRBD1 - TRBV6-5 CASSYQGVQETQYF TGTGCCAGCAGTTACCAGGGGGTCCAAGAGACCCAGTACTTC
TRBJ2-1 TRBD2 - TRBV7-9 CASSLRAAGGSYNEQFF TGTGCCAGCAGCTTACGGGCGGCGGGAGGTTCCTACAATGAGCAGTTCTTC
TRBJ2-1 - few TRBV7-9 CASSLGSGSYNEQFF TGTGCCAGCAGCTTAGGTAGCGGATCCTACAATGAGCAGTTCTTC
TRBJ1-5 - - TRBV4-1 CASSQGAGGDQPQHF TGCGCCAGCAGCCAAGGGGCAGGTGGGGATCAGCCCCAGCATTTT
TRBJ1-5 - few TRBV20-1 CSASGDSNQPQHF TGCAGTGCTAGTGGCGATAGCAATCAGCCCCAGCATTTT
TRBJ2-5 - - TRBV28 CASHLGGAGETQYF TGTGCCAGCCACTTAGGGGGGGCCGGGGAGACCCAGTACTTC
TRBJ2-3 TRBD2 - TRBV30 CAWNSGRETDTQYF TGTGCCTGGAATAGCGGGAGGGAAACAGATACGCAGTATTTT
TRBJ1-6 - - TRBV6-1 CASSEGAAGGSPLHF TGTGCCAGCAGTGAAGGTGCCGCTGGAGGTTCACCCCTCCACTTT
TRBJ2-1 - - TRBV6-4 CASSYSMGNEQFF TGTGCCAGCAGTTACTCGATGGGCAATGAGCAGTTCTTC
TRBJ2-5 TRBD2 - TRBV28 CASSFLLAGGGETQYF TGTGCCAGCAGTTTCCTCCTAGCGGGCGGGGGGGAGACCCAGTACTTC
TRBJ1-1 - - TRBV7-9 CASSFSPRGNTEAFF TGTGCCAGCAGCTTTAGTCCAAGAGGGAACACTGAAGCTTTCTTT
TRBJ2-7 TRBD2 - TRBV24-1 CATSASPSGVAGHEQYF TGTGCCACCAGTGCTTCCCCCTCGGGGGTAGCGGGACACGAGCAGTACTTC
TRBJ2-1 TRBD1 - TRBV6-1 CASSDPSRTGSSYNEQFF TGTGCCAGCAGTGACCCAAGTCGGACAGGCAGCTCCTACAATGAGCAGTTCTTC
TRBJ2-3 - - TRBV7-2 CASSLMRHTDTQYF TGTGCCAGCAGCTTAATGCGGCACACAGATACGCAGTATTTT
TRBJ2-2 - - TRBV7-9 CASSLVGSGELFF TGTGCCAGCAGCTTAGTGGGGTCCGGGGAGCTGTTTTTT
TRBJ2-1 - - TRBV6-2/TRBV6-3 CASSYSGTPDSYNEQFF TGTGCCAGCAGTTACTCTGGAACTCCAGACTCCTACAATGAGCAGTTCTTC
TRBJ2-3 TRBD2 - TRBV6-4 CASSGVAGGTDTQYF TGTGCCAGCAGTGGGGTAGCGGGAGGCACAGATACGCAGTATTTT
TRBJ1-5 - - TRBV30 CAWSQLQGSQPQHF TGTGCCTGGAGTCAACTACAGGGATCCCAGCCCCAGCATTTT
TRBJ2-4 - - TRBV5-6 CASSEIGGENIQYF TGTGCCAGCAGCGAAATAGGAGGGGAAAACATTCAGTACTTC
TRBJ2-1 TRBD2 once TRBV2 CASSEWTSSYNEQFF TGTGCCAGCAGTGAGTGGACTAGCTCCTACAATGAGCAGTTCTTC
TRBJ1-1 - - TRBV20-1 CSASRTPNTEAFF TGCAGTGCTAGTAGGACTCCGAACACTGAAGCTTTCTTT
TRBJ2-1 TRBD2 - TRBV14 CASSRRLAAYNEQFF TGTGCCAGCAGCCGACGACTAGCGGCCTACAATGAGCAGTTCTTC
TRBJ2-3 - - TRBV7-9 CASSLFDRRITDTQYF TGTGCCAGCAGCTTATTTGACAGACGAATAACAGATACGCAGTATTTT
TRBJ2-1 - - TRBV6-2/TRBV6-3 CASSYGGLKISYNEQFF TGTGCCAGCAGTTACGGCGGCCTGAAGATTTCCTACAATGAGCAGTTCTTC
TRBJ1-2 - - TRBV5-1 CASSSPGPAPYYGYTF TGCGCCAGCAGCTCGCCGGGGCCCGCCCCATACTATGGCTACACCTTC
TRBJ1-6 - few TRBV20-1 CSASTGSYNSPLHF TGCAGTGCTAGCACAGGCTCCTATAATTCACCCCTCCACTTT
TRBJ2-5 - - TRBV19 CASSIASGGIWETQYF TGTGCCAGTAGTATTGCTAGTGGCGGGATTTGGGAGACCCAGTACTTC
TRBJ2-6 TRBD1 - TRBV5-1 CASSTRTGSNSGANVLTF TGCGCCAGCAGCACACGGACAGGGTCAAACTCTGGGGCCAACGTCCTGACTTTC
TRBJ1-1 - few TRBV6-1 CATRRNTEAFF TGTGCCACCCGGAGGAACACTGAAGCTTTCTTT
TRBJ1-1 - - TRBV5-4 CASSLGWGVNTEAFF TGTGCCAGCAGCTTGGGATGGGGCGTGAACACTGAAGCTTTCTTT
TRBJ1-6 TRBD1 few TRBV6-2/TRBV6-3 CASGEDRGNSPLHF TGTGCCAGCGGCGAGGACAGGGGGAATTCACCCCTCCACTTT
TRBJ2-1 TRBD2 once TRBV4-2 CASSQESRLAGGAEQFF TGTGCCAGCAGCCAAGAATCTCGACTAGCGGGAGGGGCAGAGCAGTTCTTC
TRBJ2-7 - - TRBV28 CASRSDSKYEQYF TGTGCCAGCAGGTCCGACAGCAAATACGAGCAGTACTTC
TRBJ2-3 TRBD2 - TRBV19 CATSGIRDTQYF TGTGCCACTAGCGGGATTCGGGATACGCAGTATTTT
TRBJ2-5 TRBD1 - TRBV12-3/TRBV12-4 CASSQGDRDQETQYF TGTGCCAGCAGTCAGGGCGACAGGGACCAAGAGACCCAGTACTTC
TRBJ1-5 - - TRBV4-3 CASSAQRRANQPQHF TGCGCCAGCAGCGCACAAAGACGGGCCAATCAGCCCCAGCATTTT
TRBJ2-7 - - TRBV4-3 CASSQEVSVTSYEQYF TGCGCCAGCAGCCAAGAGGTTTCGGTTACGTCCTACGAGCAGTACTTC
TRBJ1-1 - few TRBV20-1 CSAIQAVRNTEAFF TGCAGTGCTATTCAGGCAGTGAGGAACACTGAAGCTTTCTTT
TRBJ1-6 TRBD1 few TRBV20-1 CSAPLQGLNSPLHF TGCAGTGCTCCACTACAGGGGTTGAATTCACCCCTCCACTTT
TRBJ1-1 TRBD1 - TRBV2 CASSGQGQGVEAFF TGTGCCAGCAGCGGCCAGGGACAGGGCGTAGAAGCTTTCTTT
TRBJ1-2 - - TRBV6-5 CASSYSGYGYTF TGTGCCAGCAGTTACTCTGGGTATGGCTACACCTTC
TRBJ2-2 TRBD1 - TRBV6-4 CASSEGQGTGELFF TGTGCCAGCAGTGAGGGACAGGGCACCGGGGAGCTGTTTTTT
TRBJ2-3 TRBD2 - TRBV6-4 CASSASGTSGADTQYF TGTGCCAGCAGCGCATCCGGGACTAGCGGGGCAGATACGCAGTATTTT
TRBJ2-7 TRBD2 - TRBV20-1 CSASIGTSGTREQYF TGCAGTGCTAGTATAGGGACTAGCGGGACTCGGGAGCAGTACTTC
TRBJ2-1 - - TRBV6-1 CASSELTEQFF TGTGCCAGCAGTGAGCTTACTGAGCAGTTCTTC
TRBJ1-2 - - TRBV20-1 CSAAMTSWRRYTF TGCAGTGCTGCCATGACGAGTTGGAGACGCTACACCTTC
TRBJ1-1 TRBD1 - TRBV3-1 CASSPRSTGRDTEAFF TGTGCCAGCAGCCCTCGATCGACAGGGAGGGACACTGAAGCTTTCTTT
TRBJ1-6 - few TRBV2 CASSGQRNNSPLHF TGTGCCAGCAGCGGACAGCGGAATAATTCACCCCTCCACTTT
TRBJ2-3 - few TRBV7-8 CASSRLALPDTQYF TGTGCCAGCAGCCGTCTAGCGCTTCCAGATACGCAGTATTTT
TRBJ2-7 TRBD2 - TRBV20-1 CSADTGTSGSKQYF TGCAGTGCTGATACCGGGACTAGCGGGAGTAAGCAGTACTTC